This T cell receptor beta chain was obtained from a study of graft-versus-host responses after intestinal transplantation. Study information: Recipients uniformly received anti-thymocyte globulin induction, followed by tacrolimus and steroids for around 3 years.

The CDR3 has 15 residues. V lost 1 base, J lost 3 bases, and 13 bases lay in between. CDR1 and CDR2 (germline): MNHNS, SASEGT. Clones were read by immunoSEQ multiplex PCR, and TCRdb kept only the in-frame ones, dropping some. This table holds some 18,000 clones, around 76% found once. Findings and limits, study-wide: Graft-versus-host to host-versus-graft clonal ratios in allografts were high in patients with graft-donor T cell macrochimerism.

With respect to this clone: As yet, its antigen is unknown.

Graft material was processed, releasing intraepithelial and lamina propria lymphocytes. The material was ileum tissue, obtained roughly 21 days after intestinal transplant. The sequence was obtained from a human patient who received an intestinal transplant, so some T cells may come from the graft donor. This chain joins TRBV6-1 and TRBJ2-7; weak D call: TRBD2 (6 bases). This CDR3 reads CASSEGGLPLYEQYF. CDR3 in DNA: TGTGCCAGCAGTGAAGGGGGACTTCCACTCTACGAGCAGTACTTC.